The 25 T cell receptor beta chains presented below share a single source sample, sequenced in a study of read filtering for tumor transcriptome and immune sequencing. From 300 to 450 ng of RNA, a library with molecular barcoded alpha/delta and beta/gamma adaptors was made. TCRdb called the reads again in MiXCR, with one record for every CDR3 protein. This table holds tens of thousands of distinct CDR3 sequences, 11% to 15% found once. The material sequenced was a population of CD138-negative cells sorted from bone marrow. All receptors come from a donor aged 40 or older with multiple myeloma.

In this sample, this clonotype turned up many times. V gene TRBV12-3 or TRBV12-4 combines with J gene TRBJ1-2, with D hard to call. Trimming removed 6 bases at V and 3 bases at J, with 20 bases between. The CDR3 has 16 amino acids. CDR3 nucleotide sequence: TGTGCCAGCAGACCTGCGATCAGCCAACTCTACTATGGCTACACCTTC. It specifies CASRPAISQLYYGYTF.

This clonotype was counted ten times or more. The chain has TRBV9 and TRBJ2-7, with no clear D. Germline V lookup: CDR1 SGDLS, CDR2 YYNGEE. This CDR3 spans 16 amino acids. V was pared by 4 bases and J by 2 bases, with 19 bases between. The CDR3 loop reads CASSPETDLGAYEQYF. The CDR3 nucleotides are TGTGCCAGCAGCCCCGAGACCGATTTAGGAGCCTACGAGCAGTACTTC.

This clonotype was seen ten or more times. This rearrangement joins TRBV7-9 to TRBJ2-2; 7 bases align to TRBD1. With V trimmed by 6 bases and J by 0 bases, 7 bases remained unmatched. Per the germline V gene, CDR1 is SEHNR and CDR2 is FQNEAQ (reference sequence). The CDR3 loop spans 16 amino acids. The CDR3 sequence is CASSAWGTANTGELFF. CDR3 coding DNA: TGTGCCAGCAGTGCGTGGGGGACAGCGAACACCGGGGAGCTGTTTTTT.

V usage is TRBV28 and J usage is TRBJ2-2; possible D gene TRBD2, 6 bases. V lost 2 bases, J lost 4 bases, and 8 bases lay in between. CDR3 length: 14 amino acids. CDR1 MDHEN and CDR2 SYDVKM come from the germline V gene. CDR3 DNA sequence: TGTGCCAGCAGTTTAAACGGGGGCACCGGGGAGCTGTTTTTT. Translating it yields CASSLNGGTGELFF.

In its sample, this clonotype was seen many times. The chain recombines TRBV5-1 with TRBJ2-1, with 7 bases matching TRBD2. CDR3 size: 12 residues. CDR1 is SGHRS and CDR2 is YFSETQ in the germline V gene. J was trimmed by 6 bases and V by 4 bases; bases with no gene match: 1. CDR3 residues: CASSPGGNEQFF. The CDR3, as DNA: TGCGCCAGCAGCCCGGGAGGCAATGAGCAGTTCTTC.

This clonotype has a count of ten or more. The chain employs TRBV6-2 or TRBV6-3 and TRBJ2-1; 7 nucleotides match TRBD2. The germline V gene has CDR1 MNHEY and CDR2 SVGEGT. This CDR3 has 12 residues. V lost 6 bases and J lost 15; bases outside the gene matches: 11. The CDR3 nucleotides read TGTGCCAGCAGCCAGAGACTAGCTGTGCCGTTCTTC. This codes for CASSQRLAVPFF.

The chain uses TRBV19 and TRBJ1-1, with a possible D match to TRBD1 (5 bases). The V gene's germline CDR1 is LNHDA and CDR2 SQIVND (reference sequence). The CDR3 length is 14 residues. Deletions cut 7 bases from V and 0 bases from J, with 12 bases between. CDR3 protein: CASNQGRLNTEAFF. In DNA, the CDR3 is TGTGCCAGTAATCAGGGACGGCTGAACACTGAAGCTTTCTTT.

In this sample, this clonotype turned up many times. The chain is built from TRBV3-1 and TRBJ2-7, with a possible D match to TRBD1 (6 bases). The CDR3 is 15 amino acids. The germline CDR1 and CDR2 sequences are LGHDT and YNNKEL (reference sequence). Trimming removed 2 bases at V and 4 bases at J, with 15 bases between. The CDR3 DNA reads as TGTGCCAGCAGCCAACGAGTCAGGGGTGGTTACGAGCAGTACTTC. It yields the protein CASSQRVRGGYEQYF.

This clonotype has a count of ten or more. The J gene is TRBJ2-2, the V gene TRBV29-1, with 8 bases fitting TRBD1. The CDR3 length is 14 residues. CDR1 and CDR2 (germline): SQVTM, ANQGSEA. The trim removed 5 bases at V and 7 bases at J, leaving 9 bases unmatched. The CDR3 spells CSVTRQGRVGELFF. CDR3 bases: TGCAGCGTTACTCGACAGGGGAGAGTCGGGGAGCTGTTTTTT.

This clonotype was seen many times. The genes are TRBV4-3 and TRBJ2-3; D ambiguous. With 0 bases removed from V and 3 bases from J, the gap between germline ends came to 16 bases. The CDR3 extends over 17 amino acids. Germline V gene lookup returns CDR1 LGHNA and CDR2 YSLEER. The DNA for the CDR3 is TGCGCCAGCAGCCAAGATCCGGATTATGTGGGAACAGATACGCAGTATTTT. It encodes CASSQDPDYVGTDTQYF.

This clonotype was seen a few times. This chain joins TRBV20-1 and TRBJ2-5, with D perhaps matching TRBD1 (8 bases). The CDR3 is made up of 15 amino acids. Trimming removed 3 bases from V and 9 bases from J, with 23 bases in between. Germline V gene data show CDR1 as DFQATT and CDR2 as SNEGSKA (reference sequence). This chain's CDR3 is CSASPPGQGGEAQYF. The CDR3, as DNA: TGCAGTGCTAGCCCCCCCGGACAGGGAGGGGAGGCCCAGTACTTC.

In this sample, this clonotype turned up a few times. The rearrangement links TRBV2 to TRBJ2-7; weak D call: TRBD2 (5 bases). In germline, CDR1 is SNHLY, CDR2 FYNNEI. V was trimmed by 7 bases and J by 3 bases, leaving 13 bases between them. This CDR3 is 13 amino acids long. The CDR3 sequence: CASIQLALYEQYF. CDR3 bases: TGTGCCAGCATCCAATTAGCGCTCTACGAGCAGTACTTC.

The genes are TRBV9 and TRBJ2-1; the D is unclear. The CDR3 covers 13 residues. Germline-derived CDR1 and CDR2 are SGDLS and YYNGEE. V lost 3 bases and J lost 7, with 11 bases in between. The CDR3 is CASSAGRRNEQFF. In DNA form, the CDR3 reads TGTGCCAGCAGCGCCGGACGACGGAATGAGCAGTTCTTC. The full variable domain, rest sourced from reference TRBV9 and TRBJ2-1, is DSGVTQTPKHLITATGQRVTLRCSPRSGDLSVYWYQQSLDQGLQFLIQYYNGEERAKGNILERFSAQQFPDLHSELNLSSLELGDSALYFCASSAGRRNEQFFGPGTRLTVL.

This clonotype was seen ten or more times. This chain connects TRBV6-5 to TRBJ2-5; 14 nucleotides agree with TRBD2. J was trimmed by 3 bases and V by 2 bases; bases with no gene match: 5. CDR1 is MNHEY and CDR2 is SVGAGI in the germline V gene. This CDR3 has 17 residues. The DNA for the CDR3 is TGTGCCAGCAGTTACCTCGCGACTAGCGGGAGGGAAGAGACCCAGTACTTC. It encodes CASSYLATSGREETQYF.

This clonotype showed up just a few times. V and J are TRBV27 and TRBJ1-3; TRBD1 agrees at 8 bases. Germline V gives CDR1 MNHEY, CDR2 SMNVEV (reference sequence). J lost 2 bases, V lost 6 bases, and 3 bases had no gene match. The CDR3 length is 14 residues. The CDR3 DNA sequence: TGTGCCAGCAGACAGGGGGTAACTGGAAACACCATATATTTT. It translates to CASRQGVTGNTIYF.

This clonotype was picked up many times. This chain's CDR3 is CSVTGTANTGELFF. Here the CDR3 DNA reads TGCAGCGTTACCGGGACAGCGAACACCGGGGAGCTGTTTTTT. The V call is TRBV29-1, the J call TRBJ2-2; 7 bases map to TRBD1. The V and J ends lost 5 bases and 0 bases, in that order; junction bases with no gene match: 3. Germline V gene sequence: CDR1 SQVTM, CDR2 ANQGSEA. This CDR3 has 14 residues.

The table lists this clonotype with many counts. CDR3 nucleotides: TGTGCCAGCAGTTACCCCGGGACTAGCGGGACAGATACGCAGTATTTT. This sequence encodes CASSYPGTSGTDTQYF. J is TRBJ2-3 and V is TRBV6-2 or TRBV6-3, with 12 bases that match TRBD2. V lost 2 bases to trimming and J lost 3 bases; unmatched junction nucleotides: 3. This CDR3 spans 16 amino acids. Looked up from germline, CDR1 is MNHEY and CDR2 is SVGEGT.

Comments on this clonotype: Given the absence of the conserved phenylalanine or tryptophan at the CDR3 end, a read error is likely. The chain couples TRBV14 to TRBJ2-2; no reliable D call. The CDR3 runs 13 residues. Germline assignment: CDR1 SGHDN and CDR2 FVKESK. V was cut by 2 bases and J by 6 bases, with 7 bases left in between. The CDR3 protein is CASSQMGSGELFL. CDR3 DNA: TGTGCCAGCAGCCAAATGGGGTCCGGGGAGCTGTTTCTT.

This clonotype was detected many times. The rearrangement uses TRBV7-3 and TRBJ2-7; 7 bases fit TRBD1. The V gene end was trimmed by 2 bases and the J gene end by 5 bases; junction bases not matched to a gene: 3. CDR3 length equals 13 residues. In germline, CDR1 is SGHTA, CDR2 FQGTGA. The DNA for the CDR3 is TGTGCCAGCAGCTTAGGGCAGGGGGACGAGCAGTACTTC. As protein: CASSLGQGDEQYF.

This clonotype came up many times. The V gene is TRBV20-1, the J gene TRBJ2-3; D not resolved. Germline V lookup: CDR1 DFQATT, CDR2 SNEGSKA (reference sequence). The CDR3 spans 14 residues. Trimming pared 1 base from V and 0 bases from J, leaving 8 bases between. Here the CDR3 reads CSARGIASTDTQYF. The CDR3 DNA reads TGCAGTGCTAGAGGGATAGCTAGCACAGATACGCAGTATTTT.

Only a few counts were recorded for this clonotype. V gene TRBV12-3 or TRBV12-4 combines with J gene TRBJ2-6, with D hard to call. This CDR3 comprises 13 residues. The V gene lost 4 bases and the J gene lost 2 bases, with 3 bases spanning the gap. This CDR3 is CASSSPGANVLTF. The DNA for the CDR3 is TGTGCCAGCAGTTCCCCTGGGGCCAACGTCCTGACTTTC.

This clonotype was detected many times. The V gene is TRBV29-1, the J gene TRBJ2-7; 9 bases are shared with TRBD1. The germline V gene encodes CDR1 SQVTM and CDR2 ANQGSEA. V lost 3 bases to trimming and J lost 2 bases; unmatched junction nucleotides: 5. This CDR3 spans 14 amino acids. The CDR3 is CSVDDRGGAYEQYF. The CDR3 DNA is TGCAGCGTTGATGACAGGGGGGGGGCCTACGAGCAGTACTTC.

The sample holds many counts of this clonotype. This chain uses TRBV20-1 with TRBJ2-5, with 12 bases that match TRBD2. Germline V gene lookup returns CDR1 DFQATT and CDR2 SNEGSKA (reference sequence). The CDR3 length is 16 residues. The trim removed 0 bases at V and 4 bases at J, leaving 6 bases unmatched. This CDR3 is CSARDLTSGSVETQYF. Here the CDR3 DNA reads TGCAGTGCTAGAGATTTGACTAGCGGGAGCGTAGAGACCCAGTACTTC.

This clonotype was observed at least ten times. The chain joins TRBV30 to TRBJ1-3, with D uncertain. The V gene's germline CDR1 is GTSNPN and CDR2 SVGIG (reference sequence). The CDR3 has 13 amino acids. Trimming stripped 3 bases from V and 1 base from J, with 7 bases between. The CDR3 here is CAWSPVSGNTIYF. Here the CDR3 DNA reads TGTGCCTGGAGCCCCGTTTCTGGAAACACCATATATTTT.

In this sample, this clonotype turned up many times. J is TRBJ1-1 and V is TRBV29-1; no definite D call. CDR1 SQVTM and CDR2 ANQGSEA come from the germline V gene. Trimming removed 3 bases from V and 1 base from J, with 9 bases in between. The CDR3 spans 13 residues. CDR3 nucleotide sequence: TGCAGCGTTGATAGGTTGCAGAACACTGAAGCTTTCTTT. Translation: CSVDRLQNTEAFF.